This passage covers 28 T cell receptor beta chains from one sample sequenced in a study of T cells in pancreatic ductal adenocarcinoma. The protocol was immunoSEQ multiplex PCR, while the TCRdb copy is restricted to in-frame clones and leaves out a portion. The sample has tens of thousands of clones, about 92% seen once; the top ten hold about 2%. The selected patients with pancreatic ductal adenocarcinoma had surgery but no neoadjuvant therapy. Sequencing was performed on PBMCs. These receptors were obtained from a human donor with pancreatic ductal adenocarcinoma.

The chain couples TRBV7-3 to TRBJ2-2; TRBD2 matches at 9 bases. The length of the CDR3 is 15 residues. After removal of 4 bases from V and 3 bases from J, the junction contained 3 bases not matched to a gene. Looked up from germline, CDR1 is SGHTA and CDR2 is FQGTGA. CDR3 residues: CASSSGLADTGELFF. The CDR3 DNA follows: TGTGCCAGCAGCTCGGGACTAGCAGACACCGGGGAGCTGTTTTTT.

The chain has TRBV5-1 and TRBJ2-7, with D hard to call. CDR1 is SGHRS, CDR2 YFSETQ, per germline. This CDR3 is 15 amino acids long. Trimming shortened V by 0 bases and J by 2 bases, and 12 bases separated the two germline ends. In DNA form, the CDR3 reads TGCGCCAGCAGCTTGGCGGCGGAATCCACCTACGAGCAGTACTTC. Its translation: CASSLAAESTYEQYF.

This clone appeared a few times. This CDR3 is also generated by other DNA sequences in the sample. V and J are TRBV6-6 and TRBJ2-1; the match to TRBD1 covers 8 bases. Trimming at V came to 6 bases and at J to 6 bases, leaving 7 bases not matched to a gene. CDR1 MNHNY and CDR2 SVGAGI come from the germline V gene (reference sequence). The CDR3 has 14 residues. CDR3 loop: CASRPGTGGNEQFF. The CDR3 DNA reads as TGTGCCAGCAGACCCGGGACAGGCGGCAATGAGCAGTTCTTC.

This clone was detected only once. The rearrangement links TRBV2 to TRBJ1-1; the D gene is possibly TRBD1 (5 bases). The CDR3 loop spans 14 amino acids. Trimming took off 1 base at V and 5 bases at J, with 11 bases between the two ends. Looked up from germline, CDR1 is SNHLY and CDR2 is FYNNEI. CDR3 protein: CASSEGTHLTEAFF. CDR3 sequence (DNA): TGTGCCAGCAGTGAAGGGACACACCTAACTGAAGCTTTCTTT.

The genes are TRBV6-5 and TRBJ1-5; no reliable D call. The V gene lost 8 bases and the J gene lost 6 bases, with 11 bases spanning the gap. The CDR3 is 12 amino acids. Germline lookup yields CDR1 MNHEY and CDR2 SVGAGI. The CDR3 sequence is CASSPGSQPQHF. CDR3 DNA: TGTGCCAGCTCCCCCGGTAGTCAGCCCCAGCATTTT.

The gene calls are TRBV6-5 and TRBJ2-7; unclear D gene. Trimming cost V 2 bases and J 3 bases, with 8 bases left between them. The germline V gene encodes CDR1 MNHEY and CDR2 SVGAGI. The CDR3 spans 13 residues. CDR3 in DNA: TGTGCCAGCAGTTACAGGGTGAGCTACGAGCAGTACTTC. Amino acid sequence: CASSYRVSYEQYF.

The chain is built from TRBV7-9 and TRBJ2-7; TRBD1 might be the D (6 bases). This CDR3 is built from 16 residues. The V gene's germline CDR1 is SEHNR and CDR2 FQNEAQ (reference sequence). V was clipped by 5 bases and J by 0 bases, with 17 bases between them. As DNA, the CDR3 is TGTGCCAGCAGCCGAATAGGACAGCCTGACTCCTACGAGCAGTACTTC. Translating gives CASSRIGQPDSYEQYF.

The chain recombines TRBV6-4 with TRBJ2-1; no clear D. The CDR3 is 16 amino acids. Germline V lookup: CDR1 MRHNA, CDR2 SNTAGT. The V and J ends lost 2 bases and 7 bases respectively, with 18 bases between them. Here the CDR3 reads CASSDTHSPENNEQFF. The CDR3 nucleotides are TGTGCCAGCAGTGACACCCACAGCCCTGAGAATAATGAGCAGTTCTTC.

This clone appeared a single time. The chain recombines TRBV19 with TRBJ2-5; 8 positions agree with TRBD1. Germline V gene lookup returns CDR1 LNHDA and CDR2 SQIVND (reference sequence). The V gene end was trimmed by 5 bases and the J gene end by 5 bases; junction bases not matched to a gene: 10. The CDR3 consists of 15 residues. The CDR3 DNA reads TGTGCCAGTAGTCCTCGACAGGGGCTGGGGGAGACCCAGTACTTC. This translates into CASSPRQGLGETQYF.

This rearrangement joins TRBV6-4 to TRBJ2-2; 11 nucleotides align to TRBD2. The CDR3 sequence is 14 residues long. Germline values: CDR1 MRHNA, CDR2 SNTAGT. V shed 3 bases and J 6 bases; nucleotides not matched to a gene: 0. CDR3 residues: CASSELAGAGELFF. CDR3 nucleotide sequence: TGTGCCAGCAGTGAACTAGCGGGAGCCGGGGAGCTGTTTTTT.

The genes are TRBV7-9 and TRBJ2-7; perhaps TRBD2 as D (7 bases). The CDR3 contains 15 residues. In germline, CDR1 is SEHNR, CDR2 FQNEAQ (reference sequence). V dropped 1 base and J dropped 7 bases, with 17 bases sitting between them. The CDR3 DNA is TGTGCCAGCAGCTTAGGGTCCATCGGGGGGCTTGAGCAGTACTTC. It encodes CASSLGSIGGLEQYF. The whole variable domain, filled in from reference TRBV7-9 and TRBJ2-7, reads DTGVSQNPRHKITKRGQNVTFRCDPISEHNRLYWYRQTLGQGPEFLTYFQNEAQLEKSRLLSDRFSAERPKGSFSTLEIQRTEQGDSAMYLCASSLGSIGGLEQYFGPGTRLTVT.

This sequence joins TRBV27 and TRBJ2-7, with unresolved D. This CDR3 contains 15 residues. Trimming left V 6 bases short and J 3 bases short, with 18 bases between. Germline V gene lookup returns CDR1 MNHEY and CDR2 SMNVEV (reference sequence). CDR3 sequence reads: CASSPSGFLDYEQYF. CDR3 DNA sequence: TGTGCCAGCAGCCCCTCGGGTTTTTTGGACTACGAGCAGTACTTC.

The chain links TRBV9 to TRBJ1-3; D remains unclear. V was cut by 3 bases and J by 3 bases, with 10 bases left in between. The V gene's germline CDR1 is SGDLS and CDR2 YYNGEE. This CDR3 has 14 residues. The CDR3 DNA reads as TGTGCCAGCAGCGCCTACCTTAGTGGAAACACCATATATTTT. It encodes CASSAYLSGNTIYF. Supplemented by reference TRBV9 and TRBJ1-3, the full variable domain reads DSGVTQTPKHLITATGQRVTLRCSPRSGDLSVYWYQQSLDQGLQFLIQYYNGEERAKGNILERFSAQQFPDLHSELNLSSLELGDSALYFCASSAYLSGNTIYFGEGSWLTVV.

This clone is a singleton in its sample. This rearrangement joins TRBV11-2 to TRBJ2-2, with D possibly called TRBD1 or TRBD2 (5 bases each). Trimming left V 6 bases short and J 5 bases short, with 19 bases between. CDR3 length: 16 residues. Germline CDR1 and CDR2: SGHAT and FQNNGV. The CDR3 reads CASRRDGPRVTGELFF. CDR3 bases: TGTGCCAGCAGACGGGACGGGCCAAGGGTTACCGGGGAGCTGTTTTTT.

The chain employs TRBV7-9 and TRBJ2-7; the D call may be TRBD1 or TRBD2 (5 bases each). This CDR3 is built from 13 residues. Trimming removed 4 bases from V and 2 bases from J, with 9 bases in between. The germline CDR1 and CDR2 sequences are SEHNR and FQNEAQ (reference sequence). CDR3 nucleotides: TGTGCCAGCAGCTCGAGGGGACCCTACGAGCAGTACTTC. Translating gives CASSSRGPYEQYF.

In this sample, this clone turned up once. The rearrangement uses TRBV30 and TRBJ1-1; D gene ambiguous. The CDR3 is 14 residues long. With 0 bases removed from V and 1 base from J, the gap between germline ends came to 9 bases. Germline V CDR1 and CDR2: GTSNPN, SVGIG (reference sequence). In DNA, the CDR3 is TGTGCCTGGAGTGTAAACCCGGGGAACACTGAAGCTTTCTTT. It yields the protein CAWSVNPGNTEAFF.

In DNA form, the CDR3 reads TGTGCCAGCAGCTTAGCCAGCCCTAACTATGGCTACACCTTC. Protein sequence: CASSLASPNYGYTF. The chain combines TRBV7-9 with TRBJ1-2; D ambiguous. The CDR3 sequence is 14 residues long. Germline lookup yields CDR1 SEHNR and CDR2 FQNEAQ (reference sequence). Trimming left V 0 bases short and J 0 bases short, with 5 bases between. Filled out from reference TRBV7-9 and TRBJ1-2, the complete variable domain reads DTGVSQNPRHKITKRGQNVTFRCDPISEHNRLYWYRQTLGQGPEFLTYFQNEAQLEKSRLLSDRFSAERPKGSFSTLEIQRTEQGDSAMYLCASSLASPNYGYTFGSGTRLTVV.

The gene calls are TRBV7-6 and TRBJ2-7, with 14 nucleotides matching TRBD2. CDR3 length equals 16 residues. Germline lookup yields CDR1 SGHVS and CDR2 FNYEAQ. The V gene end was trimmed by 4 bases and the J gene end by 3 bases; junction bases not matched to a gene: 5. CDR3 bases: TGTGCCAGCAGCTCCTGGGGGACTAGCGGGAGCTACGAGCAGTACTTC. Encoded protein: CASSSWGTSGSYEQYF.

CDR3 sequence reads: CASSSLTNTEAFF. CDR3 coding DNA: TGTGCCAGCAGTAGTCTTACGAACACTGAAGCTTTCTTT. This chain links TRBV5-5 with TRBJ1-1; D remains unclear. Deletions cut 5 bases from V and 1 base from J, with 9 bases between. The CDR3 contains 13 residues. The germline V gene encodes CDR1 SGHKS and CDR2 YYEKEE (reference sequence).

This clone appeared a single time. This chain connects TRBV12-5 to TRBJ2-7; tentative D call: TRBD2 (6 bases). The CDR3 is 13 residues long. Germline lookup yields CDR1 LGHNT and CDR2 FRNRAP. The V end was cut by 9 bases, the J end by 4 bases, with 16 bases between. The CDR3 spells CASRGGVRYEQYF. CDR3 nucleotides: TGTGCTAGCCGAGGAGGGGTCCGATACGAGCAGTACTTC.

V gene TRBV4-2 combines with J gene TRBJ1-5; no clear D. The V end lost 0 bases, the J end lost 7 bases, and 10 bases lay between the germline ends. The germline V gene encodes CDR1 LGHNA and CDR2 YNFKEQ. The CDR3 has 14 amino acids. The CDR3 loop is CASSQEMGDQPQHF. The CDR3 DNA reads as TGTGCCAGCAGCCAAGAGATGGGAGACCAGCCCCAGCATTTT.

V usage is TRBV11-2 and J usage is TRBJ2-7, with TRBD1 matching over 7 bases. The CDR3 loop spans 15 amino acids. The ends lost 2 bases at V and 3 bases at J; junction bases unmatched: 7. The germline gives CDR1 SGHAT, CDR2 FQNNGV. DNA for the CDR3: TGTGCCAGCAGCTTACAAGGGGGCCTGATCTACGAGCAGTACTTC. The encoded protein is CASSLQGGLIYEQYF.

The rearrangement links TRBV5-4 to TRBJ2-7; maybe TRBD2 (6 bases). The CDR3 loop spans 15 amino acids. Germline CDR1 SGHNT, CDR2 YYREEE (reference sequence). Trimming took 4 bases from V and 0 from J, leaving 14 bases between them. The CDR3 sequence: CASSRGPSVSYEQYF. CDR3 in DNA: TGTGCCAGCAGCCGAGGTCCTAGCGTCTCCTACGAGCAGTACTTC.

The chain combines TRBV15 with TRBJ2-3; no reliable D call. The V gene lost 3 bases and the J gene lost 2 bases, with 3 bases spanning the gap. From germline, CDR1 is LNHNV and CDR2 YYDKDF (reference sequence). This CDR3 contains 12 residues. CDR3 sequence reads: CATSRDTDTQYF. In DNA, the CDR3 is TGTGCCACCAGCAGGGACACAGATACGCAGTATTTT.

This chain uses TRBV7-9 with TRBJ2-7; 7 bases are a match to TRBD2. Looked up from germline, CDR1 is SEHNR and CDR2 is FQNEAQ (reference sequence). The CDR3 runs 17 residues. V lost 6 bases and J lost 5; bases outside the gene matches: 19. CDR3 sequence (DNA): TGTGCCAGCAGGGCCTCACGAATCTGGGGGGGGAGGAACGAGCAGTACTTC. This encodes CASRASRIWGGRNEQYF.

The rearrangement uses TRBV28 and TRBJ1-5; D is unclear. This CDR3 region has 16 residues. The V and J ends lost 7 bases and 0 bases respectively, with 16 bases between them. The V gene's germline CDR1 is MDHEN and CDR2 SYDVKM. Written as DNA, the CDR3 is TGTGCCAGCACTCAATCTGGCCAGCCTAGCAATCAGCCCCAGCATTTT. This sequence encodes CASTQSGQPSNQPQHF.

The chain has TRBV9 and TRBJ2-7, with 8 bases matching TRBD1. Germline V gives CDR1 SGDLS, CDR2 YYNGEE. This CDR3 is 16 amino acids long. The V gene end was trimmed by 0 bases and the J gene end by 3 bases; junction bases not matched to a gene: 8. CDR3 coding DNA: TGTGCCAGCAGCGTAGCCACCGGACAGGGACTCTACGAGCAGTACTTC. It yields the protein CASSVATGQGLYEQYF.

This sequence joins TRBV7-2 and TRBJ1-2; 7 positions match TRBD1. From germline, CDR1 is SGHTA and CDR2 FQGNSA. This CDR3 is 15 amino acids long. V lost 8 bases to trimming and J lost 0 bases; unmatched junction nucleotides: 9. CDR3 region: CASRETGAPNYGYTF. The CDR3 DNA is TGTGCCAGCCGGGAAACAGGGGCCCCTAACTATGGCTACACCTTC.